These 21 T cell receptor beta chains came from one sample sequenced in a study of blood T cell repertoires in COVID-19. The repertoire was sequenced with immunoSEQ multiplex PCR; TCRdb's copy has only in-frame clones and lacks some. The table records nearly 45,000 clones, about 80% of them present only once. Source material: peripheral blood. These receptors all stem from a human donor in a cohort sampled during active COVID-19.

As DNA, the CDR3 is TGTGCCAGCAGCCTAACTAGCGGAGACGAGCAGTACTTC. Protein sequence: CASSLTSGDEQYF. The V call is TRBV11-2, the J call TRBJ2-7; 8 bases map to TRBD2. The CDR3 sequence is 13 residues long. Germline V gives CDR1 SGHAT, CDR2 FQNNGV. The V gene end was trimmed by 5 bases and the J gene end by 5 bases; junction bases not matched to a gene: 5.

The chain uses TRBV7-2 and TRBJ2-2; the D gene is possibly TRBD2 (6 bases). CDR3 length: 15 residues. V lost 2 bases and J 5 bases, leaving 12 bases between the germline ends. Germline V gene data show CDR1 as SGHTA and CDR2 as FQGNSA. The CDR3 nucleotides are TGTGCCAGCAGCTTACGACTAGTCGGTACCGGGGAGCTGTTTTTT. Protein product: CASSLRLVGTGELFF.

The chain combines TRBV29-1 with TRBJ2-1; no clear D gene. Germline V gives CDR1 SQVTM, CDR2 ANQGSEA. The CDR3 covers 13 residues. Trimming cost V 2 bases and J 9 bases, with 14 bases left between them. CDR3 nucleotides: TGCAGCGTTGAATCCGAGTCTGGTCTTGAGCAGTTCTTC. Protein sequence: CSVESESGLEQFF.

The chain has TRBV6-5 and TRBJ2-5; the D gene is possibly TRBD1 (6 bases). Germline V lookup: CDR1 MNHEY, CDR2 SVGAGI. The CDR3 is 11 amino acids. Trimming stripped 6 bases from V and 9 bases from J, with 11 bases between. CDR3 sequence (DNA): TGTGCCAGCAGGCAAGGGGGTGCCCAGTACTTC. Protein: CASRQGGAQYF.

The chain recombines TRBV19 with TRBJ2-7; TRBD1 agrees at 11 bases. Germline V CDR1 and CDR2: LNHDA, SQIVND (reference sequence). The CDR3 totals 13 residues. V lost 6 bases, J lost 3 bases, and 1 base stayed unmatched. CDR3 sequence (DNA): TGTGCCAGTAGGGGGACAGGGGGCTACGAGCAGTACTTC. Translated, it gives CASRGTGGYEQYF.

The J gene is TRBJ2-5, the V gene TRBV5-1; D may be TRBD1 (5 bases). The CDR3 spans 15 residues. Germline CDR1 and CDR2: SGHRS and YFSETQ. Trimming left V 1 base short and J 3 bases short, with 13 bases between. The CDR3 DNA reads as TGCGCCAGCAGCTTGAATACAGGCGAGGAAGAGACCCAGTACTTC. This codes for CASSLNTGEEETQYF. The full variable domain, in which reference TRBV5-1 and TRBJ2-5 provide the parts outside the CDR3, is KAGVTQTPRYLIKTRGQQVTLSCSPISGHRSVSWYQQTPGQGLQFLFEYFSETQRNKGNFPGRFSGRQFSNSRSEMNVSTLELGDSALYLCASSLNTGEEETQYFGPGTRLLVL.

The rearrangement links TRBV7-2 to TRBJ2-5; D might be TRBD1 (5 bases). Looked up from germline, CDR1 is SGHTA and CDR2 is FQGNSA. Trimming cost V 0 bases and J 3 bases, with 8 bases left between them. The CDR3 extends over 14 amino acids. CDR3: CASSLARTKETQYF. CDR3 coding DNA: TGTGCCAGCAGCTTAGCCCGGACAAAAGAGACCCAGTACTTC.

The DNA of the CDR3 is TGTGCCAGCAGCTTAGAGACTAGCGGCCGCTACGAGCAGTACTTC. Translated: CASSLETSGRYEQYF. The chain combines TRBV7-2 with TRBJ2-7; 9 bases agree with TRBD2. Trimming took 1 base from V and 3 from J; bases not matched to a gene: 4. Germline V lookup: CDR1 SGHTA, CDR2 FQGNSA. This CDR3 contains 15 residues. The full variable domain, in which reference TRBV7-2 and TRBJ2-7 provide the parts outside the CDR3, is GAGVSQSPSNKVTEKGKDVELRCDPISGHTALYWYRQSLGQGLEFLIYFQGNSAPDKSGLPSDRFSAERTGGSVSTLTIQRTQQEDSAVYLCASSLETSGRYEQYFGPGTRLTVT.

The chain has TRBV6-6 and TRBJ2-2; D unresolved. There are 14 residues in the CDR3. V lost 6 bases to trimming and J lost 3 bases, with 11 bases between them. Germline V gives CDR1 MNHNY, CDR2 SVGAGI (reference sequence). CDR3 DNA sequence: TGTGCCAGCAGCCTTACTACGGACACCGGGGAGCTGTTTTTT. Amino acids: CASSLTTDTGELFF.

The chain joins TRBV30 to TRBJ1-2; D is possibly TRBD1 (5 bases). V was pared by 3 bases and J by 5 bases, with 19 bases between. The CDR3 runs 15 residues. Germline V gives CDR1 GTSNPN, CDR2 SVGIG (reference sequence). CDR3 nucleotide sequence: TGTGCCTGGAGCGTGCGGGGCAGGGAAGAGTATGGCTACACCTTC. This sequence encodes CAWSVRGREEYGYTF.

In this sample, this clone turned up a few times. This sequence joins TRBV20-1 and TRBJ1-1, with D possibly being TRBD1 (5 bases). The ends were cut back, 3 bases at V and 1 base at J, with 9 bases in the middle. Germline V lookup: CDR1 DFQATT, CDR2 SNEGSKA (reference sequence). The CDR3 runs to 13 residues. CDR3 bases: TGCAGTGCTAGTGGGGGAGGGAACACTGAAGCTTTCTTT. Encoded protein: CSASGGGNTEAFF.

The J gene is TRBJ1-3, the V gene TRBV5-1; TRBD1 agrees at 7 bases. The V segment lost 2 bases and the J segment 4 bases; nucleotides outside the gene matches: 3. CDR3 length equals 14 residues. Germline-derived CDR1 and CDR2 are SGHRS and YFSETQ. CDR3 sequence: CASSFQGGGNTIYF. The CDR3 nucleotides read TGCGCCAGCAGCTTCCAGGGGGGCGGAAACACCATATATTTT.

This clone was counted only a few times. The chain recombines TRBV24-1 with TRBJ1-2; no firm D call. The V end lost 2 bases, the J end lost 4 bases, and 10 bases lay between the germline ends. This CDR3 spans 14 amino acids. In germline, CDR1 is KGHDR, CDR2 SFDVKD. CDR3 sequence reads: CATSDSREPYGYTF. In DNA form, the CDR3 reads TGTGCCACCAGTGATTCAAGGGAGCCCTATGGCTACACCTTC.

The rearrangement joins TRBV7-8 to TRBJ2-4; D perhaps matches TRBD2 (5 bases). The CDR3 contains 16 residues. With 5 bases removed from V and 0 bases from J, the gap between germline ends came to 14 bases. Germline loops: CDR1 SGHVS, CDR2 FQNEAQ. The CDR3 DNA sequence: TGTGCCAGCAGCCCGCACACTAGACTAGCCAAAAACATTCAGTACTTC. This translates into CASSPHTRLAKNIQYF. The full variable domain, completed using reference TRBV7-8 and TRBJ2-4, is GAGVSQSPRYKVAKRGQDVALRCDPISGHVSLFWYQQALGQGPEFLTYFQNEAQLDKSGLPSDRFFAERPEGSVSTLKIQRTQQEDSAVYLCASSPHTRLAKNIQYFGAGTRLSVL.

The chain couples TRBV9 to TRBJ2-3; 7 bases match TRBD1. The CDR3 extends over 14 amino acids. Germline V gene sequence: CDR1 SGDLS, CDR2 YYNGEE. Trimming cost V 4 bases and J 4 bases; bases outside gene matches: 6. Here the CDR3 reads CASSLGDSADTQYF. The CDR3 DNA sequence: TGTGCCAGCAGCCTAGGGGACAGTGCAGATACGCAGTATTTT.

V usage is TRBV7-2 and J usage is TRBJ2-5, with D perhaps matching TRBD2 (5 bases). V was clipped by 1 base and J by 0 bases, with 9 bases between them. Germline values: CDR1 SGHTA, CDR2 FQGNSA. The CDR3 has 15 residues. The CDR3 sequence is CASSLVVDYQETQYF. DNA for the CDR3: TGTGCCAGCAGCTTAGTGGTGGACTACCAAGAGACCCAGTACTTC.

This chain links TRBV5-6 with TRBJ2-2; a possible D gene is TRBD1 (5 bases). With 8 bases removed from V and 3 bases from J, the gap between germline ends came to 14 bases. The CDR3 covers 14 residues. Germline assignment: CDR1 SGHDT and CDR2 YYEEEE. The CDR3 sequence is CASRPRTHTGELFF. In nucleotides, the CDR3 is TGTGCCAGTCGGCCCAGGACACACACCGGGGAGCTGTTTTTT.

This clone was recorded a few times. This chain joins TRBV24-1 and TRBJ2-5, with 7 bases aligning to TRBD1. Germline CDR1 is KGHDR and CDR2 is SFDVKD. The CDR3 has 16 amino acids. J gave up 0 bases and V 4 bases, and 7 bases lay outside the gene matches. The CDR3: CATSDPGQANQETQYF. The CDR3 region has the DNA TGTGCCACCAGTGACCCTGGACAGGCGAACCAAGAGACCCAGTACTTC.

The chain has TRBV24-1 and TRBJ2-3; maybe TRBD2 (5 bases). Deletions cut 3 bases from V and 4 bases from J, with 10 bases between. The CDR3 has 14 amino acids. Germline V gene data show CDR1 as KGHDR and CDR2 as SFDVKD. CDR3 protein: CATSDTPGADTQYF. The CDR3 DNA reads TGTGCCACCAGTGATACCCCCGGGGCAGATACGCAGTATTTT.

The DNA for the CDR3 is TGTGCCAGCAGCGGTACTAGCGGGAGCTGGGAGACCCAGTACTTC. Translation: CASSGTSGSWETQYF. This chain connects TRBV7-3 to TRBJ2-5, with 11 bases that match TRBD2. The germline V gene encodes CDR1 SGHTA and CDR2 FQGTGA. The CDR3 contains 15 residues. Trimming took 5 bases from V and 5 from J; bases not matched to a gene: 7. The whole variable domain, remainder taken from reference TRBV7-3 and TRBJ2-5, is GAGVSQTPSNKVTEKGKYVELRCDPISGHTALYWYRQSLGQGPEFLIYFQGTGAADDSGLPNDRFFAVRPEGSVSTLKIQRTERGDSAVYLCASSGTSGSWETQYFGPGTRLLVL.

The rearrangement joins TRBV5-1 to TRBJ1-1; no clear D. V lost 0 bases to trimming and J lost 3 bases, with 9 bases between them. Per germline, CDR1 SGHRS and CDR2 YFSETQ. The CDR3 is made up of 14 amino acids. CDR3 loop: CASSLAGSDTEAFF. For the CDR3, the DNA is TGCGCCAGCAGCTTGGCAGGTTCGGACACTGAAGCTTTCTTT.